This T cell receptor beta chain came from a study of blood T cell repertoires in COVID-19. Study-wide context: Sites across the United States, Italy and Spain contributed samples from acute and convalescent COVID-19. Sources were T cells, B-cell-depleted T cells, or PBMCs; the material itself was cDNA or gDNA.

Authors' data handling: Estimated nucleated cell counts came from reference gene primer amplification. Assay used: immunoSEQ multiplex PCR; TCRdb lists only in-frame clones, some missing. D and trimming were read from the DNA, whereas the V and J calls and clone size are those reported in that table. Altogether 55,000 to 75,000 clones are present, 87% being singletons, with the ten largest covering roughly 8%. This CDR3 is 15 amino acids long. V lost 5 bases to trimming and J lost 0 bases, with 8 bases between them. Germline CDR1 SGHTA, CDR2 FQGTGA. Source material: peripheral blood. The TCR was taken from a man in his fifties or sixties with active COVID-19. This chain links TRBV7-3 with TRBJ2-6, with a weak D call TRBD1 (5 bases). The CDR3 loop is CASSTDSSGANVLTF. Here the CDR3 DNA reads TGTGCCAGCAGCACAGACAGCTCTGGGGCCAACGTCCTGACTTTC.